These 3 T cell receptor beta chains were sequenced from one sample in a study of CD8 T cells in Susac syndrome. RNA was extracted with the RNeasy kit, and a quantity of roughly 0.5 to 1 ug was reverse transcribed using random hexamers. Via MiXCR, TCRdb re-called the immunoSEQ multiplex PCR reads, giving one row per CDR3 protein. The sample yields some 160,000 distinct CDR3 sequences, about 90% seen once. The sample was CD4+ T cells from PBMCs. Receptors originate from a human donor in good health.

A single count supports this clonotype. The chain recombines TRBV20-1 with TRBJ2-7; D assignment may be TRBD1 or TRBD2 (5 bases each). Trimming removed 0 bases from V and 5 bases from J, with 8 bases in between. The CDR3 sequence is 12 residues long. Germline V CDR1 and CDR2: DFQATT, SNEGSKA (reference sequence). As DNA, the CDR3 is TGCAGTGCTAGAGATGGGGGTCACGAGCAGTACTTC. It is translated as CSARDGGHEQYF.

V and J are TRBV20-1 and TRBJ2-2, with D uncertain. The germline V and J ends were trimmed by 3 bases and 6 bases, with 5 bases remaining between them. CDR1 is DFQATT and CDR2 is SNEGSKA in the germline V gene (reference sequence). The CDR3 length is 11 residues. CDR3 in DNA: TGCAGTGCTAGCCCGGCCGGGGAGCTGTTTTTT. This translates into CSASPAGELFF.

The V gene is TRBV2, the J gene TRBJ1-2; 11 nucleotides align to TRBD1. The ends lost 8 bases at V and 6 bases at J; junction bases unmatched: 5. This CDR3 region has 13 residues. Germline assignment: CDR1 SNHLY and CDR2 FYNNEI. CDR3 residues: CASAGQGVDGYTF. The CDR3 coding sequence is TGTGCCAGCGCGGGACAGGGGGTCGATGGCTACACCTTC.